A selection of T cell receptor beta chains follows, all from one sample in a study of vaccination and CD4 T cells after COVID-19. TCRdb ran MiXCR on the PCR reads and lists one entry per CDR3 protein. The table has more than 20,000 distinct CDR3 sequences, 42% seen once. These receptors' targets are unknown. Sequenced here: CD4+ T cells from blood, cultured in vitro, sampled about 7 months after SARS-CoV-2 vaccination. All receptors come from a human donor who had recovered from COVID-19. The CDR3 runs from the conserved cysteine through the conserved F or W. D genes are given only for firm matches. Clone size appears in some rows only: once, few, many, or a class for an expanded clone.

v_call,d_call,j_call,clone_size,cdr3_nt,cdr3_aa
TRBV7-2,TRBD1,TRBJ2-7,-,TGTGCCAGCAGCGTGTCCGGGACAGCTACCTACGAGCAGTACTTC,CASSVSGTATYEQYF
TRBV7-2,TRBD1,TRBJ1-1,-,TGTGCCAGCAGCCAGAGGACAGGGATTCGGAACACTGAAGCTTTCTTT,CASSQRTGIRNTEAFF
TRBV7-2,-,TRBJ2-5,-,TGTGCCAGCAGCCTGGACAGACAAGAGACCCAGTACTTC,CASSLDRQETQYF
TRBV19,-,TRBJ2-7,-,TGTGCCAGTAGTATAAGAGCGACCTCCTACGAGCAGTACTTC,CASSIRATSYEQYF
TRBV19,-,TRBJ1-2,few,TGTGCCAGTAGTGACAGTTTAACCGGCTACACCTTC,CASSDSLTGYTF
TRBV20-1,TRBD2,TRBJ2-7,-,TGCAGTGCTAGAAAGGTCGGGTTAGCGGGAGGGCCCCACGAGCAGTACTTC,CSARKVGLAGGPHEQYF
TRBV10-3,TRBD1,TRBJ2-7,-,TGTGCCACCGGGGACAGGCAATCCTACGAGCAGTACTTC,CATGDRQSYEQYF
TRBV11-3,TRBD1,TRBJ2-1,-,TGTGCCAGCAGCTTAGCGGGGACAGGGAGGAATGAGCAGTTCTTC,CASSLAGTGRNEQFF
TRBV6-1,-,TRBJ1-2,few,TGTGCCAGCCGGAAACAGGCGACAAACTATGGCTACACCTTC,CASRKQATNYGYTF
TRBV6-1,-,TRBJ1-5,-,TGTGCCAGCAGTCGGGACACCGATCAGCCCCAGCATTTT,CASSRDTDQPQHF
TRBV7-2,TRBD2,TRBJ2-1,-,TGTGCCAGCAGTTACGTAGCGGGAGGTAGCAATGAGCAGTTCTTC,CASSYVAGGSNEQFF
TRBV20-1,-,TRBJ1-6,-,TGCAGTGCTAGAGTTGTGGGGGAATCACCCCTCCACTTT,CSARVVGESPLHF
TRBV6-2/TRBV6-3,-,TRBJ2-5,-,TGTGCCAGCAGTTACGGGGCGGGGAGAGAGACCCAGTACTTC,CASSYGAGRETQYF
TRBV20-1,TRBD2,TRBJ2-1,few,TGCAGTGCTTTAAGGTCTAGCGGCCACAATGAGCAGTTCTTC,CSALRSSGHNEQFF
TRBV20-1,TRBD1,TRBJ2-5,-,TGCAGTGTCAGAGACCCCTACAGGGGAGAGACCCAGTACTTC,CSVRDPYRGETQYF
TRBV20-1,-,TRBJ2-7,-,TGCAGTGCTATAACACCTTTGACTAGATCCTCCTACGAGCAGTACTTC,CSAITPLTRSSYEQYF
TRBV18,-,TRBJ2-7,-,TGTGCCAGCTCACCCGGGACTGCGCAGGTCTACGAGCAGTACTTC,CASSPGTAQVYEQYF
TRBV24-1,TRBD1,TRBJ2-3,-,TGTGCCACCAGTGATGCGGACAGGGTAGGATTCGTGTATACGCAGTATTTT,CATSDADRVGFVYTQYF
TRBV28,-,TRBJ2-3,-,TGTGCCAGCAGATCAACCCGGGACGGAATCACAGATACGCAGTATTTT,CASRSTRDGITDTQYF
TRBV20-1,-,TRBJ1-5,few,TGCAGTGCTACTGACAGAGTCGGCAATCAGCCCCAGCATTTT,CSATDRVGNQPQHF
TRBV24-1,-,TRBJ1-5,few,TGTGCCACCAGTGAGGGCCGGCAGTATAGCAATCAGCCCCAGCATTTT,CATSEGRQYSNQPQHF
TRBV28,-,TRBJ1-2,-,TGTGCCAGCAGTGCACAAACAGGGAACTATGGCTACACCTTC,CASSAQTGNYGYTF
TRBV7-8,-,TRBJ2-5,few,TGTGCCAGCAGCAGAGGACGGATCCAAGAGACCCAGTACTTC,CASSRGRIQETQYF
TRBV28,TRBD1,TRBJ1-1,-,TGTGCCAGCAGTCCCCGGACAGGGTTAAGGGACACTGAAGCTTTCTTT,CASSPRTGLRDTEAFF
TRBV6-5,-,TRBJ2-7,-,TGTGCCAGCAGTTACATGGAGGGCTTAAACTACGAGCAGTACTTC,CASSYMEGLNYEQYF
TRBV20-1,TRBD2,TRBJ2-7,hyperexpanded,TGCAGTGCTGGACTCCCACTAGCGGACCACTACGAGCAGTACTTC,CSAGLPLADHYEQYF
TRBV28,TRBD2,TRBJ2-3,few,TGTGCCAGCAGTCCAATACGACTAGCGGGTACAGATACGCAGTATTTT,CASSPIRLAGTDTQYF
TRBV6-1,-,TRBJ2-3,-,TGTGCCAGCAGTAGCACAGATACGCAGTATTTT,CASSSTDTQYF
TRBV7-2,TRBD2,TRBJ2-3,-,TGTGCCAGCAGCTTAAAGGCTAGCGGGAGTACAGATACGCAGTATTTT,CASSLKASGSTDTQYF
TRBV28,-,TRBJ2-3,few,TGTGCCAGCAGTTCACACGACCTGAATACGCAGTATTTT,CASSSHDLNTQYF
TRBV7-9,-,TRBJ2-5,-,TGTGCCAGCGGGGGGCAGGAGACCCAGTACTTC,CASGGQETQYF
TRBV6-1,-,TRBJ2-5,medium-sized,TGTGCCAGCAGTGCGGTGTCGGAGACCCAGTACTTC,CASSAVSETQYF
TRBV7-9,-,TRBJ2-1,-,TGTGCCAGCAGCTTAAGCCAGACCAATGAGCAGCTCTTC,CASSLSQTNEQLF
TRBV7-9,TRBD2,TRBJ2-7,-,TGTGCCAGCAGCGAGACCGGGACTAGCGACTACGAGCAGTACTTC,CASSETGTSDYEQYF
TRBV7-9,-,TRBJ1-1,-,TGTGCCAGCAGCTTAAGTTCGAACACTGAAGCTTTCTTT,CASSLSSNTEAFF
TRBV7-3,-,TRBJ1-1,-,TGTGCCAGCAGCCCGGGGAAAGGGTTGCAATCTGAAGCTTTCTTT,CASSPGKGLQSEAFF
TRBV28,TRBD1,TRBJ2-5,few,TGTGCCAGCAGTTTCTCTGCAGGGGGTCGATTTGAGACCCAGTACTTC,CASSFSAGGRFETQYF
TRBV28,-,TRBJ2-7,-,TGTGCCAGCAGTTGGACCTACGAGCAGTACTTC,CASSWTYEQYF
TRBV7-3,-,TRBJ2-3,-,TGTGCCAGCAGCTTAAGGAACTCTTTTGGTCGGGGCGGCACAGATACGCAGTATTTT,CASSLRNSFGRGGTDTQYF
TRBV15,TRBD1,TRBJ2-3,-,TGTGCCACCAGCATGCAGGGGGTTAATACGCAGTATTTT,CATSMQGVNTQYF
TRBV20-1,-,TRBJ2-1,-,TGCAGTGCTTGGCCCACCTCCAATGAGCAGTTCTTC,CSAWPTSNEQFF
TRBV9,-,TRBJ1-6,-,TGTGCCAGCAGCGTAGAACAGATAAATTCACCCCTCCACTTT,CASSVEQINSPLHF
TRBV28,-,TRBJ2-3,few,TGTGCCAGCACCACCAATTACCATCCACCCACAGATACGCAGTATTTT,CASTTNYHPPTDTQYF
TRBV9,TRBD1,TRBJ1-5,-,TGTACCAGCAGCGCCGGGGACAGGCTCAATCAGCCCCAGCATTTT,CTSSAGDRLNQPQHF
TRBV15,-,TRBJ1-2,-,TGTGCTACCAGCAGAGAGCGGCAGTTAGTAGGCTACACCTTC,CATSRERQLVGYTF
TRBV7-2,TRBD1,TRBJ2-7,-,TGTGCCAGCAGCTGGGACAGATACTCCTACGAGCAGTACTTC,CASSWDRYSYEQYF
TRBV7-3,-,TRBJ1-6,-,TGTGCCAGCAGCCCAGGGCGCGATGGTTCACCCCTCCACTTT,CASSPGRDGSPLHF
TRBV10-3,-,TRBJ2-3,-,TGTGCCATCAGTGAGTCCCTAGCTAACACAGATACGCAGTATTTT,CAISESLANTDTQYF
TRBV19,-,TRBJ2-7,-,TGTGCCAGTAGTGTCGGGGACCCGACCTACGAGCAGTACTTC,CASSVGDPTYEQYF